Below are 7 T cell receptor beta chains sequenced from a single sample in a study of neurological immune-mediated disorders. TCRdb fed the 5' RACE reads into MiXCR, producing one record per CDR3 protein. The data show 77,000 or so distinct CDR3 sequences, around 9.9% seen once. The material sequenced was PBMCs. These TCRs come from a man in his forties or fifties in good health.

There are a few counts of this clonotype. The genes are TRBV7-8 and TRBJ2-3; 10 bases align to TRBD1. The CDR3 is made up of 19 amino acids. After removal of 5 bases from V and 3 bases from J, the junction contained 17 bases not matched to a gene. Germline lookup yields CDR1 SGHVS and CDR2 FQNEAQ. Here the CDR3 reads CASSPRQGAPLGTTDTQYF. The CDR3 bases are TGTGCCAGCAGCCCAAGACAGGGGGCTCCGCTGGGTACAACAGATACGCAGTATTTT.

This clonotype was observed at least ten times. The chain joins TRBV6-5 to TRBJ2-3; tentative D call: TRBD1 (7 bases). Germline loops: CDR1 MNHEY, CDR2 SVGAGI. The V end lost 7 bases, the J end lost 5 bases, and 13 bases lay between the germline ends. The CDR3 runs 13 residues. CDR3 sequence reads: CASTRQGLDTQYF. CDR3 nucleotide sequence: TGTGCCAGCACCAGACAGGGACTAGATACGCAGTATTTT.

The chain is built from TRBV18 and TRBJ1-5; TRBD1 is a possible D gene (6 bases). V was trimmed by 6 bases and J by 3 bases, leaving 18 bases between them. The CDR3 length is 16 residues. CDR1 KGHSH and CDR2 LQKENI come from the germline V gene. CDR3 nucleotide sequence: TGTGCCAGCTCCCCCGTTTGGACAGATATCAATCAGCCCCAGCATTTT. Residues: CASSPVWTDINQPQHF.

This clonotype was detected ten times or more. This chain joins TRBV5-1 and TRBJ2-3, with D maybe TRBD2 (5 bases). CDR3 length: 14 residues. Germline V gives CDR1 SGHRS, CDR2 YFSETQ. V lost 4 bases, J lost 3 bases, and 12 bases lay in between. CDR3 sequence: CASSTAGETDTQYF. CDR3 DNA: TGCGCCAGCAGCACCGCCGGGGAAACAGATACGCAGTATTTT.

The table lists this clonotype with many counts. This chain links TRBV7-2 with TRBJ2-5, with 7 bases matching TRBD1. CDR3 length: 13 amino acids. Per the germline V gene, CDR1 is SGHTA and CDR2 is FQGNSA. Trimming at V came to 3 bases and at J to 5 bases, leaving 3 bases not matched to a gene. The DNA of the CDR3 is TGTGCCAGCAGCTTCCGGGACAGCGAGACCCAGTACTTC. Translating it yields CASSFRDSETQYF.

A few counts support this clonotype. It may be a read error: a sequence one base away is much more abundant. This chain uses TRBV4-3 with TRBJ2-3; D is undetermined. The V gene's germline CDR1 is LGHNA and CDR2 YSLEER. The CDR3 loop spans 13 amino acids. With 0 bases removed from V and 5 bases from J, the gap between germline ends came to 6 bases. CDR3 region: CASSQDSGDTQYF. The CDR3 nucleotides read TGCGCCAGCAGCCAAGATTCCGGAGATACGCAGTATTTT.

This clonotype showed up many times. This sequence joins TRBV20-1 and TRBJ2-7, with TRBD2 matching 7 bases. This CDR3 is 18 amino acids long. CDR1 DFQATT and CDR2 SNEGSKA come from the germline V gene (reference sequence). V was clipped by 6 bases and J by 0 bases; unmatched bases: 20. The CDR3 DNA is TGCAGTGCCTCTCATCGTGGGGATCTAGCGGTGCCCTCCTACGAGCAGTACTTC. Protein sequence: CSASHRGDLAVPSYEQYF.